The 16 T cell receptor beta chains below come from one sample, sequenced in a study of T cell changes during pregnancy in multiple sclerosis. Using immunoSEQ multiplex PCR, the repertoire was profiled, and TCRdb retains in-frame clones only, with some absent. The sample holds tens of thousands of clones, roughly 90% seen once. This sample comprised CD4+ T cells from peripheral blood mononuclear cells, obtained in the third trimester of pregnancy. These receptors were collected from a female donor with multiple sclerosis, enrolled in a pregnancy study.

The V gene is TRBV28, the J gene TRBJ1-2, with 8 bases aligning to TRBD1. The J segment lost 4 bases and the V segment lost 2 bases, leaving 12 bases of the junction unmatched. From germline, CDR1 is MDHEN and CDR2 SYDVKM. The CDR3 length is 17 residues. The CDR3 DNA reads TGTGCCAGCAGTTTACCCTCCCTCCTGACAGGGGTCTATGGCTACACCTTC. Amino acid sequence: CASSLPSLLTGVYGYTF.

The chain joins TRBV9 to TRBJ2-2; weak D call: TRBD2 (7 bases). This CDR3 is built from 17 residues. Germline-derived CDR1 and CDR2 are SGDLS and YYNGEE. V was shortened by 4 bases and J by 5 bases, with 21 bases between the two germline ends. As DNA, the CDR3 is TGTGCCAGCAGCTTAACCCAGCGGGGCCAGGGGACCGGGGAGCTGTTTTTT. Translation gives CASSLTQRGQGTGELFF.

The chain has TRBV25-1 and TRBJ2-1, with 8 nucleotides matching TRBD2. With 6 bases clipped from V and 6 bases from J, the junction kept 13 bases outside the gene matches. The CDR3 loop spans 16 amino acids. The germline gives CDR1 MGHDK, CDR2 SYGVNS. The CDR3 here is CASRKPGLGVFNEQFF. The CDR3 bases are TGTGCCAGCAGAAAACCGGGACTAGGGGTTTTCAATGAGCAGTTCTTC.

The genes are TRBV7-2 and TRBJ2-3; 8 bases are a match to TRBD2. V lost 1 base and J lost 4; bases outside the gene matches: 4. The CDR3 runs 15 residues. The germline V gene has CDR1 SGHTA and CDR2 FQGNSA. CDR3 nucleotide sequence: TGTGCCAGCAGCTTAGTTGCGGGAGGAGCAGATACGCAGTATTTT. This translates into CASSLVAGGADTQYF.

V is TRBV5-6 and J is TRBJ1-1; a weak D match, TRBD1 (5 bases). Germline CDR1 and CDR2: SGHDT and YYEEEE. V lost 1 base to trimming and J lost 4 bases, with 11 bases between them. The CDR3 runs to 14 residues. The CDR3 spells CASSLNLGGTEAFF. In nucleotides, the CDR3 is TGTGCCAGCAGCTTGAATTTGGGGGGCACTGAAGCTTTCTTT.

This chain joins TRBV7-2 and TRBJ2-1; TRBD2 agrees at 10 bases. This CDR3 has 18 amino acids. Looked up from germline, CDR1 is SGHTA and CDR2 is FQGNSA. With V trimmed by 5 bases and J by 6 bases, 16 bases remained unmatched. CDR3 DNA: TGTGCCAGCAGCCCCAGGGGGATAGCGGGAGGCACGGGCAATGAGCAGTTCTTC. Its protein product is CASSPRGIAGGTGNEQFF.

J is TRBJ2-7 and V is TRBV4-2; D possibly corresponds to TRBD1 (5 bases). V lost 0 bases and J lost 4, with 13 bases in between. Per the germline V gene, CDR1 is LGHNA and CDR2 is YNFKEQ. The CDR3 consists of 15 residues. CDR3 DNA sequence: TGTGCCAGCAGCCAAGACCAGGGTACCGAGTACGAGCAGTACTTC. Amino acids: CASSQDQGTEYEQYF.

V is TRBV28 and J is TRBJ1-2, with D maybe TRBD1 (6 bases). Germline-derived CDR1 and CDR2 are MDHEN and SYDVKM. This CDR3 is built from 11 residues. V was clipped by 5 bases and J by 5 bases, with 6 bases between them. The CDR3: CASSGQYGYTF. The CDR3, as DNA: TGTGCCAGCAGTGGACAGTATGGCTACACCTTC.

This chain joins TRBV19 and TRBJ2-7, with 12 bases matching TRBD2. Unmatched junction bases numbered 5, after V lost 7 bases and J lost 1 base. This CDR3 has 15 amino acids. Per germline, CDR1 LNHDA and CDR2 SQIVND (reference sequence). The CDR3 is CASTLGTSGSYEQYF. CDR3 coding DNA: TGTGCCAGTACCCTCGGGACTAGCGGGTCCTACGAGCAGTACTTC.

The genes are TRBV30 and TRBJ2-5; maybe TRBD2 (6 bases). Trimming took off 0 bases at V and 5 bases at J, with 16 bases between the two ends. The CDR3 spans 15 residues. Germline assignment: CDR1 GTSNPN and CDR2 SVGIG (reference sequence). The CDR3 reads CAWSVLSGKWETQYF. Written as DNA, the CDR3 is TGTGCCTGGAGTGTACTTAGCGGCAAGTGGGAGACCCAGTACTTC.

This clone was detected only a few times. This CDR3 reads CATSRDWGGNTEAFF. CDR3 sequence (DNA): TGTGCCACCAGCAGAGATTGGGGGGGGAACACTGAAGCTTTCTTT. The rearrangement joins TRBV15 to TRBJ1-1, with D tentatively TRBD1 (5 bases). Deletions cut 0 bases from V and 1 base from J, with 9 bases between. CDR3 size: 15 residues. Germline V CDR1 and CDR2: LNHNV, YYDKDF (reference sequence).

This chain links TRBV7-3 with TRBJ2-3, with a possible D match to TRBD1 (6 bases). With 2 bases removed from V and 2 bases from J, the gap between germline ends came to 8 bases. CDR1 and CDR2 from the germline V gene are SGHTA and FQGTGA. The CDR3 is 14 amino acids. The CDR3 region is CASSLWGLTDTQYF. The CDR3 DNA follows: TGTGCCAGCAGCTTATGGGGGCTCACAGATACGCAGTATTTT.

This sequence joins TRBV5-4 and TRBJ2-1; 10 bases map to TRBD2. The germline gives CDR1 SGHNT, CDR2 YYREEE (reference sequence). V was pared by 5 bases and J by 7 bases, with 6 bases of the junction left unmatched. This CDR3 comprises 14 residues. CDR3 coding DNA: TGTGCCAGCAGGGGGCCTAGCGGGAGTAATGAGCAGTTCTTC. Translating it yields CASRGPSGSNEQFF.

The chain joins TRBV27 to TRBJ2-1; 11 bases align to TRBD2. Germline V lookup: CDR1 MNHEY, CDR2 SMNVEV (reference sequence). The V segment lost 6 bases and the J segment 0 bases; nucleotides outside the gene matches: 16. The CDR3 runs 20 residues. CDR3: CASRPRGGLAALSSYNEQFF. Written as DNA, the CDR3 is TGTGCCAGCAGACCCCGCGGGGGACTAGCGGCCCTGAGCTCCTACAATGAGCAGTTCTTC.

The chain couples TRBV18 to TRBJ1-3, with unresolved D. The V end was cut by 2 bases, the J end by 3 bases, with 5 bases between. The CDR3 totals 13 residues. The germline V gene has CDR1 KGHSH and CDR2 LQKENI. The CDR3 coding sequence is TGTGCCAGCTCACCAGGGCTTGGAAACACCATATATTTT. It specifies CASSPGLGNTIYF.

This chain links TRBV5-1 with TRBJ2-1; 11 bases are shared with TRBD2. This CDR3 is 16 amino acids long. Germline V gene lookup returns CDR1 SGHRS and CDR2 YFSETQ. V shed 4 bases and J 4 bases; nucleotides not matched to a gene: 7. The CDR3 bases are TGCGCCAGCAGCCACACTAGCGGGAGTCTTTACAATGAGCAGTTCTTC. Encoded protein: CASSHTSGSLYNEQFF.